These 28 T cell receptor beta chains were sequenced from one sample in a study of blood T cells in healthy people across ages. A second PCR of 7 to 11 cycles used a sample-barcoded 5' primer and a J-beta primer mix. MiXCR was run by TCRdb on the 5' RACE reads, yielding one entry per CDR3 protein. The table lists about 760,000 distinct CDR3 sequences, just over 55% of them singletons. Sequenced: blood. These receptors came from a man in his forties or fifties in good health.

V usage is TRBV20-1 and J usage is TRBJ2-3; tentatively, D is TRBD2 (6 bases). The germline gives CDR1 DFQATT, CDR2 SNEGSKA (reference sequence). CDR3 length: 14 residues. Trimming took off 8 bases at V and 0 bases at J, with 15 bases between the two ends. DNA for the CDR3: TGCAGTCGATCCCGGGACTTTAGCACAGATACGCAGTATTTT. It specifies CSRSRDFSTDTQYF.

V is TRBV27 and J is TRBJ2-7; TRBD2 matches at 7 bases. CDR1 is MNHEY, CDR2 SMNVEV, per germline (reference sequence). The CDR3 covers 14 residues. V shed 3 bases, J shed 0 bases, and the junction held 2 bases outside the gene matches. CDR3 in DNA: TGTGCCAGCAGTTTTAGCGGGTTCTCCTACGAGCAGTACTTC. Encoded protein: CASSFSGFSYEQYF.

This sequence joins TRBV4-3 and TRBJ2-2, with 7 bases identical to TRBD1. Germline-derived CDR1 and CDR2 are LGHNA and YSLEER. This CDR3 has 15 residues. Losses at the gene ends were 0 bases for V and 6 bases for J; bases not matched to a gene: 4. The CDR3 DNA sequence: TGCGCCAGCAGCCAAGATCGAGGGGGCCCCGGGGAGCTGTTTTTT. This sequence encodes CASSQDRGGPGELFF.

The chain uses TRBV24-1 and TRBJ1-2; 7 bases line up with TRBD1. CDR1 and CDR2 from the germline V gene are KGHDR and SFDVKD. CDR3 size: 12 residues. J was trimmed by 11 bases and V by 6 bases; bases with no gene match: 8. CDR3 bases: TGTGCCACCAGTTTACAGGGGTCTGTATACACCTTC. This gives the protein CATSLQGSVYTF.

V is TRBV7-2 and J is TRBJ2-6; 9 nucleotides align to TRBD2. Per germline, CDR1 SGHTA and CDR2 FQGNSA. The CDR3 is 17 residues long. The junction had 6 bases not matched to a gene; V was cut back by 2 bases and J by 4 bases. The CDR3 coding sequence is TGTGCCAGCAGCTTACCGGCGGGAGGGCTCGGGGCCAACGTCCTGACTTTC. Encoded protein: CASSLPAGGLGANVLTF.

V usage is TRBV20-1 and J usage is TRBJ2-5; D may be TRBD1 (6 bases). Trimming removed 5 bases at V and 13 bases at J, with 26 bases between. CDR1 and CDR2 from the germline V gene are DFQATT and SNEGSKA (reference sequence). This CDR3 region has 14 residues. The CDR3 region has the DNA TGCAGTGCTTCATTGTCCGCCAGGGGATCTGAGGCGTACTTC. Residues: CSASLSARGSEAYF.

The chain employs TRBV13 and TRBJ2-7; D is unclear. Germline V lookup: CDR1 PRHDT, CDR2 FYEKMQ (reference sequence). CDR3 size: 15 residues. The germline V and J ends were trimmed by 5 bases and 1 base, with 15 bases remaining between them. CDR3 region: CASSLADGSSYEQYF. In DNA form, the CDR3 reads TGTGCCAGCAGCCTGGCGGACGGATCTTCCTACGAGCAGTACTTC.

CDR3: CATSGYETGGSSEQFF. CDR3 nucleotide sequence: TGTGCCACCAGCGGTTATGAGACAGGGGGTTCTAGTGAGCAGTTCTTC. The chain combines TRBV10-3 with TRBJ2-1, with 9 bases identical to TRBD1. In germline, CDR1 is ENHRY, CDR2 SYGVKD. Trimming cost V 10 bases and J 9 bases; bases outside gene matches: 19. CDR3 length equals 16 residues.

The V call is TRBV7-9, the J call TRBJ1-2; TRBD1 is a possible D gene (5 bases). CDR1 is SEHNR, CDR2 FQNEAQ, per germline (reference sequence). V was pared by 5 bases and J by 7 bases, with 11 bases between. The CDR3 loop spans 12 amino acids. The CDR3 loop reads CASSNTGGGYTF. CDR3 in DNA: TGTGCCAGCAGCAACACAGGTGGTGGCTACACCTTC.

The chain couples TRBV5-1 to TRBJ1-4; 9 bases match TRBD1. Trimming at V came to 4 bases and at J to 4 bases, leaving 8 bases not matched to a gene. The CDR3 covers 16 residues. Germline V lookup: CDR1 SGHRS, CDR2 YFSETQ. The CDR3 loop is CASSVGQGKGNEKLFF. As DNA, the CDR3 is TGCGCCAGCAGCGTCGGACAGGGGAAGGGTAATGAAAAACTGTTTTTT.

The rearrangement uses TRBV9 and TRBJ2-3; D is uncertain. The germline V and J ends were trimmed by 6 bases and 6 bases, with 20 bases remaining between them. The CDR3 length is 15 residues. Germline CDR1 is SGDLS and CDR2 is YYNGEE. DNA for the CDR3: TGTGCCAGCAACGTCGACACCTCCGGCATGGATACGCAGTATTTT. This translates into CASNVDTSGMDTQYF.

J is TRBJ2-1 and V is TRBV6-2 or TRBV6-3, with D hard to call. Per the germline V gene, CDR1 is MNHEY and CDR2 is SVGEGT. Between the trimmed V and J ends, which lost 0 bases and 2 bases, there was a span of 8 bases. The CDR3 covers 15 residues. This CDR3 reads CASSYSAATYNEQFF. The CDR3 nucleotides read TGTGCCAGCAGTTACTCGGCGGCTACCTACAATGAGCAGTTCTTC.

The CDR3 protein is CASGDTKSYNEQFF. Written as DNA, the CDR3 is TGTGCCTCCGGGGACACCAAATCCTACAATGAGCAGTTCTTC. The chain carries TRBV24-1 and TRBJ2-1, with D maybe TRBD1 (6 bases). From germline, CDR1 is KGHDR and CDR2 SFDVKD. The CDR3 is 14 amino acids. The V end was cut by 12 bases, the J end by 1 base, with 15 bases between.

The rearrangement uses TRBV5-1 and TRBJ2-3; 11 bases match TRBD2. The CDR3 totals 20 residues. V was pared by 4 bases and J by 6 bases, with 22 bases of the junction left unmatched. Germline loops: CDR1 SGHRS, CDR2 YFSETQ. CDR3 bases: TGCGCCAGCAGCCCGAGCCCCCCTTTAGCGGGAGGGCCCAGTACCGATACGCAGTATTTT. Its translation: CASSPSPPLAGGPSTDTQYF.

The V gene is TRBV6-5, the J gene TRBJ2-3, with D unresolved. Germline assignment: CDR1 MNHEY and CDR2 SVGAGI. The CDR3 runs 15 residues. V dropped 2 bases and J dropped 0 bases, with 9 bases sitting between them. CDR3 sequence reads: CASSYGDPSTDTQYF. The CDR3, as DNA: TGTGCCAGCAGTTACGGCGACCCCAGCACAGATACGCAGTATTTT.

The CDR3 sequence is CASSLRQNIQYF. The CDR3 coding sequence is TGTGCCAGCAGTTTGAGACAAAACATTCAGTACTTC. This chain connects TRBV28 to TRBJ2-4, with D unclear. Trimming took 3 bases from V and 5 from J, leaving 5 bases between them. Germline loops: CDR1 MDHEN, CDR2 SYDVKM. The CDR3 extends over 12 amino acids. Filled out from reference TRBV28 and TRBJ2-4, the complete variable domain reads DVKVTQSSRYLVKRTGEKVFLECVQDMDHENMFWYRQDPGLGLRLIYFSYDVKMKEKGDIPEGYSVSREKKERFSLILESASTNQTSMYLCASSLRQNIQYFGAGTRLSVL.

This chain uses TRBV6-5 with TRBJ1-3, with TRBD1 identical over 7 bases. V lost 8 bases to trimming and J lost 3 bases; unmatched junction nucleotides: 1. In germline, CDR1 is MNHEY, CDR2 SVGAGI. The CDR3 length is 12 residues. CDR3: CASGTDGNTIYF. DNA of the CDR3: TGTGCCAGCGGGACAGATGGAAACACCATATATTTT.

This clonotype has a handful of counts. The gene calls are TRBV4-2 and TRBJ1-5; possible D gene TRBD1, 6 bases. Germline values: CDR1 LGHNA, CDR2 YNFKEQ. With 6 bases removed from V and 7 bases from J, the gap between germline ends came to 13 bases. The CDR3 length is 13 residues. The CDR3 DNA sequence: TGTGCCAGCAGTAGGGGGGCAGGGCAGCCCCAGCATTTT. This codes for CASSRGAGQPQHF.

The chain combines TRBV4-3 with TRBJ2-7, with TRBD1 matching over 10 bases. This CDR3 comprises 15 residues. J gave up 5 bases and V 4 bases, and 8 bases lay outside the gene matches. Germline CDR1 and CDR2: LGHNA and YSLEER. This CDR3 reads CASSPSGTGVHEQYF. CDR3 in DNA: TGCGCCAGCAGCCCCTCGGGGACAGGGGTCCACGAGCAGTACTTC.

V and J are TRBV6-2 or TRBV6-3 and TRBJ2-1; D not certain. Trimming took off 10 bases at V and 12 bases at J, with 13 bases between the two ends. From germline, CDR1 is MNHEY and CDR2 SVGEGT. The CDR3 runs 10 residues. CDR3 bases: TGTGCCACAGCCGACGACGGGCAGTTCTTC. Translated: CATADDGQFF.

This clonotype was counted a single time. At one of its ends the junction is not consistent with the germline gene, which may arise from a read error. The genes are TRBV20-1 and TRBJ1-1; no clear D gene. Germline V gene data show CDR1 as DFQATT and CDR2 as SNEGSKA (reference sequence). The CDR3 is 15 residues long. The CDR3 coding sequence is TGTAGTGCTAGAGCAGGTCGACTGATGAACACTGAAGCTTTCTTT. This gives the protein CSARAGRLMNTEAFF.

The V call is TRBV9, the J call TRBJ2-5, with 10 bases lining up with TRBD1. The germline CDR1 and CDR2 sequences are SGDLS and YYNGEE. The CDR3 has 16 amino acids. J lost 1 base, V lost 4 bases, and 7 bases had no gene match. For the CDR3, the DNA is TGTGCCAGCAGCCTAGGGACAGGGGTGTCCCAAGAGACCCAGTACTTC. Its protein product is CASSLGTGVSQETQYF.

This clonotype was seen a few times. This rearrangement joins TRBV10-3 to TRBJ2-3, with D possibly matching TRBD2 (6 bases). This CDR3 has 15 residues. Trimming took 7 bases from V and 2 from J, leaving 16 bases between them. The germline V gene encodes CDR1 ENHRY and CDR2 SYGVKD. The CDR3 spells CAIKAAGPPTDTQYF. CDR3 sequence (DNA): TGTGCCATCAAGGCGGCGGGGCCACCCACAGATACGCAGTATTTT.

This clonotype was seen ten or more times. The chain couples TRBV6-6 to TRBJ1-6; the D is unclear. The CDR3 length is 16 residues. Trimming left V 5 bases short and J 3 bases short, with 14 bases between. The V gene's germline CDR1 is MNHNY and CDR2 SVGAGI (reference sequence). This CDR3 reads CASSTAPPHYNSPLHF. The DNA of the CDR3 is TGTGCCAGCAGTACAGCACCACCCCACTATAATTCACCCCTCCACTTT.

V is TRBV12-3 or TRBV12-4 and J is TRBJ2-1; a possible D gene is TRBD2 (5 bases). V was pared by 3 bases and J by 6 bases, with 21 bases between. This CDR3 has 17 amino acids. For the CDR3, the DNA is TGTGCCAGCAGTTTTCGTCTAGCAACGATCCACGTCAATGAGCAGTTCTTC. Translation gives CASSFRLATIHVNEQFF.

The chain couples TRBV7-2 to TRBJ2-5; TRBD1 matches 7 bases. Looked up from germline, CDR1 is SGHTA and CDR2 is FQGNSA. V dropped 5 bases and J dropped 5; count of bases not matched to a gene: 11. The CDR3 has 15 residues. The chain's CDR3 is CASSPQRGQTETQYF. DNA of the CDR3: TGTGCCAGCAGCCCCCAAAGGGGGCAGACGGAGACCCAGTACTTC.

This chain uses TRBV4-2 with TRBJ2-1; D possibly corresponds to TRBD2 (5 bases). Germline lookup yields CDR1 LGHNA and CDR2 YNFKEQ. The CDR3 runs 14 residues. The V and J ends lost 1 base and 5 bases respectively, with 9 bases between them. CDR3 sequence (DNA): TGTGCCAGCAGCCAAGGGGTAGCGAACAATGAGCAGTTCTTC. Protein product: CASSQGVANNEQFF.

The CDR3 protein is CASSQDTSGAVVRETQYF. In DNA, the CDR3 is TGTGCCAGCAGCCAAGACACTAGCGGGGCCGTAGTTAGGGAGACCCAGTACTTC. V is TRBV7-2 and J is TRBJ2-5, with 10 nucleotides matching TRBD2. Trimming at V came to 5 bases and at J to 5 bases, leaving 17 bases not matched to a gene. Germline CDR1 and CDR2: SGHTA and FQGNSA. This CDR3 is 18 amino acids long.